Listed below are T cell receptor beta chains from one sample, sequenced in a study of shared clonotypes between healthy human individuals. Here immunoSEQ multiplex PCR was the method, and the copy in TCRdb shows in-frame clones only, minus some. The sample shows 2 million to 2.5 million clones, 93% of them seen only once. The sample taken for sequencing was naive CD8+ T cells from PBMCs. The receptors were gathered from a man aged 18 to 29 in good health. Some clones in this sample may be carry-over from other donors' samples. The CDR3 runs from the conserved cysteine through the conserved F or W. A D gene is named only where the DNA matches it firmly. Where a row states a size, it is once, few, many or the class of an expanded clone; other rows omit it.

j_call d_call clone_size v_call cdr3_nt cdr3_aa
TRBJ2-7 - once TRBV27 TGTGCCAGCAGTTTAGAAGCGGCCTGGCCCTACTACGAGCAGTACTTC CASSLEAAWPYYEQYF
TRBJ2-1 TRBD2 - TRBV7-9 TGTGCCAGCAGCCCTTCAGCGGGGAGCTCCTACAATGAGCAGTTCTTC CASSPSAGSSYNEQFF
TRBJ2-7 TRBD2 - TRBV28 TGTGCCAGCAGCAAGACTAGCCCTGGCTACGAGCAGTACTTC CASSKTSPGYEQYF
TRBJ2-1 - - TRBV11-2 TGTGCCAGCAGCTTAGTATCAGGGAAGGCCAATGAGCAGTTCTTC CASSLVSGKANEQFF
TRBJ1-4 - - TRBV7-9 TGTGCCAGCAGCCACACCCGTAGGGGCTCTCCTAATGAAAAACTGTTTTTT CASSHTRRGSPNEKLFF
TRBJ2-2 TRBD1 - TRBV7-9 TGTGCCAGCAGCTTATCAGGGGGCCTCACCGGGGAGCTGTTTTTT CASSLSGGLTGELFF
TRBJ1-4 TRBD1 - TRBV2 TGTGCCAGCAGCCAGACAGGGGCTGCTGAAAAACTGTTTTTT CASSQTGAAEKLFF
TRBJ2-5 TRBD2 - TRBV11-2 TGTGCCAGCAGCTTAGCCCTTCTAGCGGGACAAGAGACCCAGTACTTC CASSLALLAGQETQYF
TRBJ2-1 - - TRBV13 TGTGCCAGCAGCTACGACAGAGACAATGAGCAGTTCTTC CASSYDRDNEQFF
TRBJ1-2 - - TRBV13 TGTGCCAGCAGCTTAGCGGGGCAGGGGTATGGCTACACCTTC CASSLAGQGYGYTF
TRBJ2-5 - - TRBV28 TGTGCCAGCAGTTTAGCTCTCAGGGTGAGAGTAGAGACCCAGTACTTC CASSLALRVRVETQYF
TRBJ2-7 TRBD1 - TRBV4-3 TGCGCCAGCAGCCCGCGCCTGACAGGGCCGAACTACGAGCAGTACTTC CASSPRLTGPNYEQYF
TRBJ2-1 - - TRBV27 TGTGCCAGCAGTCAGGGACCTTACAATGAGCAGTTCTTC CASSQGPYNEQFF
TRBJ2-7 - - TRBV27 TGTGCCAGCAGTTTATCACAGGAATTATCCTACGAGCAGTACTTC CASSLSQELSYEQYF
TRBJ2-7 TRBD2 - TRBV7-9 TGTGCCAGCAGCTTAGGCGGGGGGTGGAGTGACGAGCAGTACTTC CASSLGGGWSDEQYF